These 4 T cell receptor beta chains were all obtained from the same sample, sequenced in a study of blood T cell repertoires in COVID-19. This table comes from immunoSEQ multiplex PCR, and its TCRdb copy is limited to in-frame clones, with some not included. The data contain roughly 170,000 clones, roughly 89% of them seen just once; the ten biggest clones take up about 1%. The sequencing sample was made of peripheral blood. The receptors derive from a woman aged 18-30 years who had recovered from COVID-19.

The CDR3 region is CATSRDLGTANSYEQYV. CDR3 nucleotides: TGTGCCACCAGCAGAGATTTGGGGACAGCGAACTCCTACGAGCAGTACGTC. This sequence joins TRBV15 and TRBJ2-7; the match to TRBD1 covers 7 bases. Germline CDR1 is LNHNV and CDR2 is YYDKDF (reference sequence). The CDR3 length is 17 residues. The V segment lost 0 bases and the J segment 0 bases; nucleotides outside the gene matches: 8.

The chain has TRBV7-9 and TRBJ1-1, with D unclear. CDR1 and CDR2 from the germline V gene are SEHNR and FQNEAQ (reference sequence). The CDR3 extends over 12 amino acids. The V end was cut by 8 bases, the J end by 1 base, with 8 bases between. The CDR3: CASLNSNTEAFF. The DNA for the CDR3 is TGTGCCAGCTTAAATTCGAACACTGAAGCTTTCTTT.

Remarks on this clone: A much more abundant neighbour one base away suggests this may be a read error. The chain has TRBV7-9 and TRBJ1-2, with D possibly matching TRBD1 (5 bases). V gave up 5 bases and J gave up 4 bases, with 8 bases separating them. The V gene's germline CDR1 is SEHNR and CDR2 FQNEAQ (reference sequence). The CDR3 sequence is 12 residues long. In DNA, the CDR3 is TGTGCCAGCAGCCCGGGGGGCTATGGCTACACCTTC. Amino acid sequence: CASSPGGYGYTF. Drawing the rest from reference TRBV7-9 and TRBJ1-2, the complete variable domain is DTGVSQNPRHKITKRGQNVTFRCDPISEHNRLYWYRQTLGQGPEFLTYFQNEAQLEKSRLLSDRFSAERPKGSFSTLEIQRTEQGDSAMYLCASSPGGYGYTFGSGTRLTVV.

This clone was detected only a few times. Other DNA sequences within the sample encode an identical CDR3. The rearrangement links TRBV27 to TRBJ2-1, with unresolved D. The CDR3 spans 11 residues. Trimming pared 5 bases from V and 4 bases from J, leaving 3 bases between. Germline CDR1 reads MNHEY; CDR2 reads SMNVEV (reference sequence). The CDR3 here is CASSQYNEQFF. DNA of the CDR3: TGTGCCAGCAGTCAGTACAATGAGCAGTTCTTC.